A single sample is the source of the 5 T cell receptor beta chains below, sequenced in a study of blood T cell repertoires in COVID-19. Assay: immunoSEQ multiplex PCR; the TCRdb copy retains only in-frame clones and omits some. The data contain some 80,000 clones, less than 90% of them seen just once; the ten biggest clones take up 3.5%. Sample: peripheral blood. The source of these receptors is a man aged 45-65 years with acute or convalescent COVID-19.

This rearrangement joins TRBV6-2 or TRBV6-3 to TRBJ2-1, with 11 bases aligning to TRBD1. The CDR3 runs 17 residues. V dropped 2 bases and J dropped 4; count of bases not matched to a gene: 7. Looked up from germline, CDR1 is MNHEY and CDR2 is SVGEGT. CDR3 sequence: CASSYGTGGSYYNEQFF. In nucleotides, the CDR3 is TGTGCCAGCAGTTACGGGACAGGGGGAAGCTATTACAATGAGCAGTTCTTC.

This clone was seen only once. The V call is TRBV28, the J call TRBJ2-1; 12 positions agree with TRBD1. The J segment lost 8 bases and the V segment lost 8 bases, leaving 7 bases of the junction unmatched. The CDR3 has 14 amino acids. Germline CDR1 and CDR2: MDHEN and SYDVKM. CDR3 in amino acids: CASGTGGRGYEQFF. Here the CDR3 DNA reads TGTGCCAGCGGGACAGGGGGCCGTGGCTATGAGCAGTTCTTC.

As for this clone: An end of the junction differs from the germline gene, which may be a read error. The V and J genes are TRBV3-1 (or the pseudogene TRBV3-2) and TRBJ2-1, with TRBD1 identical over 9 bases. CDR3 length: 16 amino acids. CDR1 LGHDT and CDR2 YNNKEL come from the germline V gene (reference sequence). The CDR3 loop reads CASGQEPGQGSNEQFF. CDR3 nucleotide sequence: TGTGCCAGCGGCCAAGAACCGGGACAGGGCTCCAATGAGCAGTTCTTC.

The chain couples TRBV5-1 to TRBJ2-7; possibly TRBD1 for D (5 bases). The CDR3 is 13 residues long. V lost 4 bases and J lost 0, with 8 bases in between. Germline CDR1 and CDR2: SGHRS and YFSETQ. The DNA for the CDR3 is TGCGCCAGCAGCCGGCAGGGCTCCTACGAGCAGTACTTC. Amino acids: CASSRQGSYEQYF.

This chain joins TRBV9 and TRBJ2-1; 7 bases match TRBD1. The CDR3 extends over 15 amino acids. Germline V gives CDR1 SGDLS, CDR2 YYNGEE. V lost 0 bases and J lost 4; bases outside the gene matches: 4. CDR3: CASSVAGGVYNEQFF. The DNA of the CDR3 is TGTGCCAGCAGCGTAGCAGGGGGTGTATACAATGAGCAGTTCTTC.